These 2 T cell receptor beta chains originate from one sample sequenced in a study of cytomegalovirus exposure and HLA in healthy donors (dated by TCRdb to 2015 to 2018). The library was made by the immunoSEQ multiplex PCR assay. For the multiplex PCR, a mixture combining 60 forward primers for TCR Vbeta segments and 13 reverse primers for TCR Jbeta segments was used. This immuneACCESS table, as held by TCRdb, lists in-frame sequences with V and J called but not all clones. Of the missing ones, under half trace to an unresolved V gene in checked studies; the others have no known cause. This sample gives fewer than 200,000 clones in total; around three quarters of them show up just once. The ten largest make up 2% to 2.5% of the sample. Input material: PBMCs. Source of these receptors: a man in his forties in good health and CMV-seronegative.

J is TRBJ1-4 and V is TRBV5-8; 9 bases are shared with TRBD1. V dropped 4 bases and J dropped 7; count of bases not matched to a gene: 11. Germline CDR1 reads SGHTS; CDR2 reads YDEGEE. This CDR3 is built from 16 residues. This chain's CDR3 is CASSPGTSTGGEKLFF. CDR3 in DNA: TGTGCCAGCAGCCCGGGGACCTCGACAGGGGGTGAAAAACTGTTTTTT.

The V call is TRBV28, the J call TRBJ2-7, with TRBD1 matching over 11 bases. CDR3 length: 13 residues. Germline assignment: CDR1 MDHEN and CDR2 SYDVKM. Losses at the gene ends were 10 bases for V and 5 bases for J; bases not matched to a gene: 7. As DNA, the CDR3 is TGTGCCACCCGGACAGGGGGCAGGCACGAGCAGTACTTC. This sequence encodes CATRTGGRHEQYF.